This TCR beta chain was documented in a study of OX40 agonist ivuxolimab in advanced cancers. About the full investigation: Ivuxolimab, which targeted the costimulatory receptor OX40 (CD134), was an agonistic, fully human IgG2 monoclonal antibody. Intravenous ivuxolimab was administered to patients every 2 weeks at six dose levels: 0.01, 0.1, 0.3, 1.5, 3 and 10 mg/kg. Among the approximately 54 dose-escalation patients, approximately 20 had hepatocellular carcinoma, 15 or so melanoma, 9 renal cell carcinoma and 9 head and neck cancer. A male proportion of 82.7% and a mean age of about 60 years, ranging from roughly 23 to 80, were recorded for the dose-escalation cohort. Prior anti-PD-1, anti-PD-L1 or anti-CTLA-4 therapy was permitted, and checkpoint inhibitors had been received by roughly 42% of dose-escalation patients. Partial responses occurred in three dose-escalation patients, of whom one had hepatocellular carcinoma and two had cutaneous melanoma. The purpose of peripheral TCRbeta sequencing was to test whether ivuxolimab changed TCR sequence diversity and led to clonal T-cell expansion. The paper describes the monotherapy dose-escalation part (N = 52 patients) of the phase I trial of ivuxolimab.

Genomic DNA was isolated from the sorted cells so that the TCRbeta CDR3 region could be sequenced. The immunoSEQ Assay was used for sequencing of TCRbeta CDR3 regions. TCRdb carries this immuneACCESS record with in-frame sequences only. Its versions omit some clonotypes, under half of them owing to an unresolved V gene in the studies checked, with the rest unexplained. The sample has some 74,000 clones on record, about 90% of them singletons. In total, the top ten clones hold 0.25% to 0.35% of the sample. Per the germline V gene, SQVTM is the CDR1 and ANQGSEA is the CDR2. There are 13 amino acids in the CDR3, from cysteine to phenylalanine inclusive. Only CDR3 DNA is held: 39 bases, read in frame from base 1. Here V drops 4 bases and J drops 5 bases, and the junction holds 4 bases not matched to any gene. The trial excluded patients who had a history of autoimmune disease or were on systemic immunosuppression. Peripheral blood for TCR sequencing was drawn from every dose cohort at baseline, at cycle 4 day 1 and at cycle 7 day 1. The samples were drawn from a first-in-human, open-label, multicenter phase I dose-escalation trial of ivuxolimab. Adults with locally advanced or metastatic melanoma, renal cell, hepatocellular, or head and neck squamous cell carcinoma were enrolled in the trial. Before TCR sequencing, CD4+ T cells and CD8+ T cells from peripheral blood were sorted into separate populations.

Broad study findings and their caveats: The antigen specificity of the clonally expanded peripheral T cells was not determined. In partial responders in the 0.1-3.0 mg/kg groups, normalized peripheral clonal expansion was found to be among the lowest, especially among CD8+ T cells. At doses from 0.1 to 3.0 mg/kg, clonal expansion was seen in both CD4+ and CD8+ blood T cells between baseline and week 6. After ivuxolimab, expanded clones were on average more numerous among CD8+ T cells than among CD4+ T cells. Low levels of normalized T-cell clonal expansion were also shown by some nonresponding patients.

To note about this clone: Its cognate antigen has yet to be identified. Per-base quality was not reported, and no clone a single base away is much larger than it.

This receptor chain uses TRBV29-1 and TRBJ2-1, and 8 junction bases match TRBD1. Sequencing was performed on CD4+ or CD8+ T cells sorted from blood, taken in a trial of the OX40 agonist ivuxolimab. The source is an adult with an advanced solid tumor such as melanoma, head and neck, liver or kidney cancer. The CDR3 amino acid sequence is: CSVVRQGNNEQFF. The nucleotide sequence reads TGCAGCGTTGTAAGACAGGGGAACAATGAGCAGTTCTTC.